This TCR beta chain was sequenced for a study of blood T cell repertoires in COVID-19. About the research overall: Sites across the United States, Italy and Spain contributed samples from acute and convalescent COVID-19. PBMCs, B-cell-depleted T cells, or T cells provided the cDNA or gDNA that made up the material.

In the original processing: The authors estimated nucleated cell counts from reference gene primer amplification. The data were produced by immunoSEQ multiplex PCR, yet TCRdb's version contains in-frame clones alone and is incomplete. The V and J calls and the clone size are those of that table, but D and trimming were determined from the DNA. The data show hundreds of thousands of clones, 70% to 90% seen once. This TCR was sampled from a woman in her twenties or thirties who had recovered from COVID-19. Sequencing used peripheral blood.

The CDR3 nucleotides are TGTGCCAGTAGTAGGGCTTTAGTCAATAGCAATCAGCCCCAGCATTTT. Its translation is CASSRALVNSNQPQHF. The V gene is TRBV19, the J gene TRBJ1-5; no firm D call. Germline CDR1 is LNHDA and CDR2 is SQIVND (reference sequence). Trimming left V 4 bases short and J 0 bases short, with 13 bases between. The CDR3 spans 16 residues.